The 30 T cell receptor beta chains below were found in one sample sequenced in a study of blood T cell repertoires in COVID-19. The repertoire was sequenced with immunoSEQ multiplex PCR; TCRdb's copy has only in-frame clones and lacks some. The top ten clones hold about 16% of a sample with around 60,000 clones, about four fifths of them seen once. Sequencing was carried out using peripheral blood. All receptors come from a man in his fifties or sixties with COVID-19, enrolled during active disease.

CDR3 region: CASSPSRVGETQYF. CDR3 in DNA: TGTGCCAGCTCACCCAGCAGGGTAGGCGAGACCCAGTACTTC. J is TRBJ2-5 and V is TRBV18, with D possibly being TRBD1 (5 bases). The CDR3 runs to 14 residues. The germline V gene has CDR1 KGHSH and CDR2 LQKENI. The V and J ends lost 3 bases and 5 bases respectively, with 13 bases between them.

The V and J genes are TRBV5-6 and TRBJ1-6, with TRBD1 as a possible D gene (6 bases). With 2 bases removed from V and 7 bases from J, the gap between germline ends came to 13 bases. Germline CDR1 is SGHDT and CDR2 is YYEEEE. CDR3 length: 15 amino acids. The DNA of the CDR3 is TGTGCCAGCAGCTTAACGGGGGGCGAGAATTCACCCCTCCACTTT. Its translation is CASSLTGGENSPLHF.

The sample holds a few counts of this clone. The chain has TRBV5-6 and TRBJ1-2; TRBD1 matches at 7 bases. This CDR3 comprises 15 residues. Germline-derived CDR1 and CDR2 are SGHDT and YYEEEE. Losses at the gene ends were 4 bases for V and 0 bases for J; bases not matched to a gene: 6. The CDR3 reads CASSLSGQANYGYTF. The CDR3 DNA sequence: TGTGCCAGCAGCCTATCCGGACAGGCTAACTATGGCTACACCTTC.

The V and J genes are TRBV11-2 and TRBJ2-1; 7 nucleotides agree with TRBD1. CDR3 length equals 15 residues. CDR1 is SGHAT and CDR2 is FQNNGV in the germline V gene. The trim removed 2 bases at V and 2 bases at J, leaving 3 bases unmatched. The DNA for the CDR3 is TGTGCCAGCAGCTTAAGCCAGGGGGCCTACAATGAGCAGTTCTTC. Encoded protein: CASSLSQGAYNEQFF.

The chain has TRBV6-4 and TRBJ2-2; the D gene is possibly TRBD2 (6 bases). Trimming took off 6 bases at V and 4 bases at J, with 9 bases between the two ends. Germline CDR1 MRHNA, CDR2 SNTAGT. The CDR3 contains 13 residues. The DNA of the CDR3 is TGTGCCAGCAGATCGGGGGTCACCGGGGAGCTGTTTTTT. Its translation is CASRSGVTGELFF.

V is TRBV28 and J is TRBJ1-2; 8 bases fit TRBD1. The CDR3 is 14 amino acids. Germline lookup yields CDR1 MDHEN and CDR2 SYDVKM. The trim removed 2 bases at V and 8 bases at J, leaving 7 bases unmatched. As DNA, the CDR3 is TGTGCCAGCAGTTTAGCAGGGGGCAGGTTCGGCTACACCTTC. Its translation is CASSLAGGRFGYTF.

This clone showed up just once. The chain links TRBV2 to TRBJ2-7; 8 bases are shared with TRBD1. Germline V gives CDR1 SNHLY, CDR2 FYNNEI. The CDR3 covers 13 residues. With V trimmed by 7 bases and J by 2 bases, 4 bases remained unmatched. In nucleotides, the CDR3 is TGTGCCAGCACCGGGACAGGAGCCTACGAGCAGTACTTC. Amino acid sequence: CASTGTGAYEQYF. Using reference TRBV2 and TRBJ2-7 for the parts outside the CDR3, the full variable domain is EPEVTQTPSHQVTQMGQEVILRCVPISNHLYFYWYRQILGQKVEFLVSFYNNEISEKSEIFDDQFSVERPDGSNFTLKIRSTKLEDSAMYFCASTGTGAYEQYFGPGTRLTVT.

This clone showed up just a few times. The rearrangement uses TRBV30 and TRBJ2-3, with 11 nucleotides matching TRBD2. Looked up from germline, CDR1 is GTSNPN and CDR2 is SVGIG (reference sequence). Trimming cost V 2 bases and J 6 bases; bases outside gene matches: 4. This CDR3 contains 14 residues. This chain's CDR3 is CAWSRLAGTDTQYF. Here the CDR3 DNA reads TGTGCCTGGAGTAGACTAGCGGGAACCGATACGCAGTATTTT.

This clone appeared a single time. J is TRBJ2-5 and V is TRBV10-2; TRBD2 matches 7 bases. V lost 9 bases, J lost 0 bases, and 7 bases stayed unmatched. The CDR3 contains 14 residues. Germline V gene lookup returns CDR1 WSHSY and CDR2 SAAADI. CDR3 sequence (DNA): TGCGCCAGTAGTTTTGGGGGGGACCAAGAGACCCAGTACTTC. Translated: CASSFGGDQETQYF.

The CDR3: CASSLSRGGGQETQYF. The CDR3 coding sequence is TGCGCCAGCAGCTTGTCTCGCGGGGGGGGTCAAGAGACCCAGTACTTC. The V gene is TRBV5-1, the J gene TRBJ2-5, with TRBD2 matching over 9 bases. There are 16 residues in the CDR3. The V and J ends lost 1 base and 2 bases, in that order; junction bases with no gene match: 6. CDR1 is SGHRS, CDR2 YFSETQ, per germline.

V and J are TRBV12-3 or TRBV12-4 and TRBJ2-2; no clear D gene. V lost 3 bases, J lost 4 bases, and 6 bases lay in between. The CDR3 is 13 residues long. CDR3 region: CASSFGVTGELFF. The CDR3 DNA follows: TGTGCCAGCAGTTTTGGAGTCACCGGGGAGCTGTTTTTT.

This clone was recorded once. CDR3 in DNA: TGTGCCAGCTCACCGAGGGGGAACAGCAATCAGCCCCAGCATTTT. Translated, it gives CASSPRGNSNQPQHF. This chain uses TRBV18 with TRBJ1-5; weak D call: TRBD1 (6 bases). Germline-derived CDR1 and CDR2 are KGHSH and LQKENI. The CDR3 extends over 15 amino acids. Trimming stripped 3 bases from V and 1 base from J, with 10 bases between.

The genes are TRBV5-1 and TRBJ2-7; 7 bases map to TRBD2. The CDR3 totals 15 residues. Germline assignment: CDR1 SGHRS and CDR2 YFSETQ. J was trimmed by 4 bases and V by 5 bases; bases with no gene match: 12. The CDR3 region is CASSLRGELEYEQYF. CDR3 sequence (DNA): TGCGCCAGCAGTCTTCGGGGGGAGCTAGAATACGAGCAGTACTTC.

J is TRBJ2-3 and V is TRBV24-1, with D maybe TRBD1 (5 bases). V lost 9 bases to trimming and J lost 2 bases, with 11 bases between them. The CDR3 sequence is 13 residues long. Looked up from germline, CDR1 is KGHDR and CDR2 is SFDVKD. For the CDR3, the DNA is TGTGCCACCTGGGGCCCCGCCACAGATACGCAGTATTTT. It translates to CATWGPATDTQYF.

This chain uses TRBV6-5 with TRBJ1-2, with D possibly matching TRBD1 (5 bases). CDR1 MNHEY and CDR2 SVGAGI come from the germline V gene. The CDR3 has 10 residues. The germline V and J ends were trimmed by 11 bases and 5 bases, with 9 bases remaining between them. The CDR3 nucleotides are TGTGCCGGAAAGGGGTATGGCTACACCTTC. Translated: CAGKGYGYTF.

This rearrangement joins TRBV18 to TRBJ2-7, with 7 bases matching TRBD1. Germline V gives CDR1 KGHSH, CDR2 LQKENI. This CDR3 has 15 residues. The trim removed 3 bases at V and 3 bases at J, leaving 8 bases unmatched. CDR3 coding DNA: TGTGCCAGCTCACCGCCCGGGACAGCCCACTACGAGCAGTACTTC. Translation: CASSPPGTAHYEQYF.

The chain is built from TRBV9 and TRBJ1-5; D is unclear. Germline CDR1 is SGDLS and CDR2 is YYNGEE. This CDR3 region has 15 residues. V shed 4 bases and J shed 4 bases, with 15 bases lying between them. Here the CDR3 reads CASSRGREKNQPQHF. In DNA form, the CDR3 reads TGTGCCAGCAGCAGAGGTCGGGAAAAAAATCAGCCCCAGCATTTT.

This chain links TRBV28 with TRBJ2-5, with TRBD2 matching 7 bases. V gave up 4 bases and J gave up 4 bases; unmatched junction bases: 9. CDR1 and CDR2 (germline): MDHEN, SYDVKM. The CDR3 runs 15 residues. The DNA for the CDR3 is TGTGCCAGCAGTTGGGGGGGGAGTGGAGGAGAGACCCAGTACTTC. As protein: CASSWGGSGGETQYF.

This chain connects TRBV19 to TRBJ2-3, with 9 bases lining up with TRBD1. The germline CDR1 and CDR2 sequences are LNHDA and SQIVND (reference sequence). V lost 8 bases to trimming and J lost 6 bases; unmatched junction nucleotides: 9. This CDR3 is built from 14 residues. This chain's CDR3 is CASGPGQGLDTQYF. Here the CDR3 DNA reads TGTGCCAGTGGGCCGGGACAGGGTTTGGATACGCAGTATTTT.

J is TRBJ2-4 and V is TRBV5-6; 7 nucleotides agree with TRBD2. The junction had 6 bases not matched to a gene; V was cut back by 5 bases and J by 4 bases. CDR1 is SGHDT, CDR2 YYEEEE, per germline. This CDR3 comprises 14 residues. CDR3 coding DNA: TGTGCCAGCAGGGCGGGGCGGGGGAAAAACATTCAGTACTTC. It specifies CASRAGRGKNIQYF.

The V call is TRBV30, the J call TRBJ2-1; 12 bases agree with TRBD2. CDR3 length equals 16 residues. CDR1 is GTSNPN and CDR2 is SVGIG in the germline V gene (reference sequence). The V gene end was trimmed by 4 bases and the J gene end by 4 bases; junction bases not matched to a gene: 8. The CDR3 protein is CAWTLAGGHPYNEQFF. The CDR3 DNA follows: TGTGCCTGGACACTAGCGGGAGGCCACCCTTACAATGAGCAGTTCTTC.

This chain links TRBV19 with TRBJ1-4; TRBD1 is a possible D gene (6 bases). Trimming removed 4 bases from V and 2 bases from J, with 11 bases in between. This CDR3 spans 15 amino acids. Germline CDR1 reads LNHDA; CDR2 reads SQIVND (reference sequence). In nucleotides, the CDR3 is TGTGCCAGTAGTAGCCAGGGGTGGACTAATGAAAAACTGTTTTTT. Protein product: CASSSQGWTNEKLFF.

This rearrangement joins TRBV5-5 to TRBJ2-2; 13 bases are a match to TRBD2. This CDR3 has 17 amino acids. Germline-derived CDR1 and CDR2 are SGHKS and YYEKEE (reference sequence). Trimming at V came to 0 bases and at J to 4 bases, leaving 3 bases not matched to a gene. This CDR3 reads CASSLALAGGFTGELFF. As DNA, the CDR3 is TGTGCCAGCAGCTTGGCACTAGCGGGGGGGTTCACCGGGGAGCTGTTTTTT.

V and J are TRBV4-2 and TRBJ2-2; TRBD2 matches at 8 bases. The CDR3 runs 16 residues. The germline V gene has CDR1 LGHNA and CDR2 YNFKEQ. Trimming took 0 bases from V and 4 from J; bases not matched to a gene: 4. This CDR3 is CASSQEPAGATGELFF. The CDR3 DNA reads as TGTGCCAGCAGCCAAGAGCCAGCGGGGGCCACCGGGGAGCTGTTTTTT.

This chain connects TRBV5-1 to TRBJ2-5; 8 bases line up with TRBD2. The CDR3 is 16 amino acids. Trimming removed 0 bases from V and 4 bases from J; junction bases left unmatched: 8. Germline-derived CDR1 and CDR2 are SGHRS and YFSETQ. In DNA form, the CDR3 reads TGCGCCAGCAGCTTGGCCCCCGGGGGGGGGCGAGAGACCCAGTACTTC. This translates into CASSLAPGGGRETQYF.

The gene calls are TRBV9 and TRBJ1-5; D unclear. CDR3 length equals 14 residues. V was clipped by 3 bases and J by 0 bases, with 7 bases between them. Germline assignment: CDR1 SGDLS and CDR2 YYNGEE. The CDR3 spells CASSESDSNQPQHF. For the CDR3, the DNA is TGTGCCAGCAGCGAGAGTGATAGCAATCAGCCCCAGCATTTT.

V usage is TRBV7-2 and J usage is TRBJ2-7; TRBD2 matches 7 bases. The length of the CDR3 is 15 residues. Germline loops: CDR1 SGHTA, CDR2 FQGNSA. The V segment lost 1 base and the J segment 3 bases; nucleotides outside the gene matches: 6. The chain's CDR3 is CASSLGSGEIYEQYF. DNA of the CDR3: TGTGCCAGCAGCTTAGGCAGCGGGGAAATCTACGAGCAGTACTTC.

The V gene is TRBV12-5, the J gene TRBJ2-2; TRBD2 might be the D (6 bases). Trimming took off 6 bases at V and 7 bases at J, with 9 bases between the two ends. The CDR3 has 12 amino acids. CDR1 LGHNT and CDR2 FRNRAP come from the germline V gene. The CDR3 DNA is TGTGCTAGTGGCCTCGGGGGCGGGGAGCTGTTTTTT. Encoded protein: CASGLGGGELFF. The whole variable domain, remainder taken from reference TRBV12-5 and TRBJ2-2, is DARVTQTPRHKVTEMGQEVTMRCQPILGHNTVFWYRQTMMQGLELLAYFRNRAPLDDSGMPKDRFSAEMPDATLATLKIQPSEPRDSAVYFCASGLGGGELFFGEGSRLTVL.

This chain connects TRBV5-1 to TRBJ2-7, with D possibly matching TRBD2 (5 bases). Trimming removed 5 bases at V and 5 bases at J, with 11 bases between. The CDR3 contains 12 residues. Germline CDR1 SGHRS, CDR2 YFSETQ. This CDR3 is CASRRVNHEQYF. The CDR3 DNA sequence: TGCGCCAGCAGGAGGGTGAACCACGAGCAGTACTTC. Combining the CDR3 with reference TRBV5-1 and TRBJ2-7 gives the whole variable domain KAGVTQTPRYLIKTRGQQVTLSCSPISGHRSVSWYQQTPGQGLQFLFEYFSETQRNKGNFPGRFSGRQFSNSRSEMNVSTLELGDSALYLCASRRVNHEQYFGPGTRLTVT.

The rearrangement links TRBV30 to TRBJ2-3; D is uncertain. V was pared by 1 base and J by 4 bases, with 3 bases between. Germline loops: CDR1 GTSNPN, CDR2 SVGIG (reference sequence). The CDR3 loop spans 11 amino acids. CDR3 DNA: TGTGCCTGGAGTGGAGCAGATACGCAGTATTTT. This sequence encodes CAWSGADTQYF.